The T cell receptor (beta chain) described here comes from a study of T cell changes during pregnancy in multiple sclerosis. Trimming at V came to 6 bases and at J to 6 bases, leaving 5 bases not matched to a gene. The CDR3 contains 15 residues. CDR1 and CDR2 from the germline V gene are SGHAT and FQNNGV. The method was immunoSEQ multiplex PCR; TCRdb's version includes in-frame clones alone and lacks a portion of them. The sample holds around 44,000 clones, about 94% seen once. The sequence was obtained from a female donor with multiple sclerosis, enrolled in a pregnancy study. The rearrangement joins TRBV11-2 to TRBJ2-3; 14 positions match TRBD2. Sequences were derived from CD8+ T cells from peripheral blood mononuclear cells, sampled in the third trimester of pregnancy. The CDR3 DNA sequence: TGTGCCAGCAGGCGACTAGCGGGAGGGCGGGATACGCAGTATTTT. Translated, it gives CASRRLAGGRDTQYF.